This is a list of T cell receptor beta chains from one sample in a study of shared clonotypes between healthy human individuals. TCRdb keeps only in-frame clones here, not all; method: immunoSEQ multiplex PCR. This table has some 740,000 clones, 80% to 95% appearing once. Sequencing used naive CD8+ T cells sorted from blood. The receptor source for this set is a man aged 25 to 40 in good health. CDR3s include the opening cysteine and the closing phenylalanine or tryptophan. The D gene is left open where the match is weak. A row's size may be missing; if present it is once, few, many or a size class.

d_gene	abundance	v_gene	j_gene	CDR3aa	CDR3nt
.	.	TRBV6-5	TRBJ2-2	CASSLPGSGELFF	TGTGCCAGCAGTCTCCCGGGGTCCGGGGAGCTGTTTTTT
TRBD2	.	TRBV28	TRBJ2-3	CASSSERTSGRGPTDTQYF	TGTGCCAGCAGTTCCGAGCGGACTAGCGGGAGAGGACCCACAGATACGCAGTATTTT
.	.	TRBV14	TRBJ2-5	CASSQYVVRVETQYF	TGTGCCAGCAGCCAATACGTGGTGAGGGTCGAGACCCAGTACTTC
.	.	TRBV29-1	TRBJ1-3	CSVPGEDAGNTIYF	TGCAGCGTCCCAGGGGAAGATGCTGGAAACACCATATATTTT
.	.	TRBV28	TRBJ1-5	CASSLAGDQPQHF	TGTGCCAGCAGTTTGGCTGGGGATCAGCCCCAGCATTTT
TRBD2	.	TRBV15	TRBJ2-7	CATSRWLADEQYF	TGTGCCACCAGCAGATGGCTAGCGGACGAGCAGTACTTC
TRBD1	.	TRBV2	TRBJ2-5	CASRGTGLLETQYF	TGTGCCAGCAGGGGGACAGGGCTATTGGAGACCCAGTACTTC
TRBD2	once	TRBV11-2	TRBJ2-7	CASSEGTGGTSGAEQYF	TGTGCCAGCAGCGAAGGGACAGGAGGGACTAGCGGGGCCGAGCAGTACTTC
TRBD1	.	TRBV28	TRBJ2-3	CASSWTGANTDTQYF	TGTGCCAGCAGCTGGACAGGGGCGAACACAGATACGCAGTATTTT
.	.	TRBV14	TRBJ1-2	CASSQDDRAYGYTF	TGTGCCAGCAGCCAAGACGACAGAGCCTATGGCTACACCTTC
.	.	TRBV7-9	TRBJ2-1	CASTLPEGNEQFF	TGTGCCAGCACGTTACCGGAGGGAAATGAGCAGTTCTTC
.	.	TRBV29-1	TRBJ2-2	CSVPLGTNTGELFF	TGCAGCGTCCCGCTTGGGACTAACACCGGGGAGCTGTTTTTT
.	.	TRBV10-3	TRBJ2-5	CAISEGVRREETQYF	TGTGCCATCAGTGAGGGAGTCAGACGGGAAGAGACCCAGTACTTC
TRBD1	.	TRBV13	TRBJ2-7	CASSLGGQGAYSYEQYF	TGTGCCAGCAGCTTAGGCGGGCAGGGGGCCTACTCCTACGAGCAGTACTTC
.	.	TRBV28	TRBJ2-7	CASSGGSYEQYF	TGTGCCAGCAGCGGGGGTAGCTACGAGCAGTACTTC
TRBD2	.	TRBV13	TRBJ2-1	CASSQGTSGYNEQFF	TGTGCCAGCAGCCAAGGGACTAGCGGATACAATGAGCAGTTCTTC
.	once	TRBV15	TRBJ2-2	CATSREAATHTGELFF	TGTGCCACCAGCAGAGAGGCAGCTACTCACACCGGGGAGCTGTTTTTT
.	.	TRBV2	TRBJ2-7	CASAGGEQYF	TGTGCCAGCGCAGGAGGCGAGCAGTACTTC
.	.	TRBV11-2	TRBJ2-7	CASSWFRGESYEQYF	TGTGCCAGCAGCTGGTTCCGGGGAGAGTCCTACGAGCAGTACTTC